The entry below describes one T cell receptor (beta chain). Antigen specificity is unknown. The sample originates from a study of synovial regulatory T cells in juvenile arthritis. Study-level background: A few patients were therapy-naive; several received methotrexate alone.

Broader study findings: Compared with other blood Treg cells, inflammation-associated Treg cells had reduced TCR diversity.

Data came from immunoSEQ multiplex PCR; TCRdb stores just in-frame clones and leaves some out. The sample holds about 9,100 clones. This CDR3 has 16 amino acids. Nucleotide data are not available. Germline V lookup: CDR1 MNHNY, CDR2 SVGAGI (reference sequence). The clonotype originates from a donor between 2 and 35 years old with juvenile idiopathic arthritis. The material sequenced was Treg cells from blood. Subset denoted: remaining (HLA-DR-negative) circulating blood Treg cells. V gene TRBV6-6 combines with J gene TRBJ2-7; TCRdb proposes TRBD2, but this gene call is untestable without DNA. The CDR3 sequence: CASSPGTSGRAYEQYF.